This T cell receptor beta chain was captured in a study of T cell clonality in common variable immunodeficiency. Study-level results: CVID subjects had higher TCRbeta clonality than healthy controls, most marked in about a third. Fewer deletions and N-nucleotide insertions were reportedly seen in common variable immunodeficiency TCR beta sequences.

This clone occurred many times. Its antigen is unidentified. The CDR3 is cut off 3 residues early in the read; its end comes from the germline J gene. The table came from immunoSEQ multiplex PCR; TCRdb's copy has only in-frame clones and leaves some out. The sample includes approximately 20,000 clones, none of them occurring once. Patients had low serum IgG, IgA and/or IgM and specific antibody deficiency. Trimming at V came to 8 bases and at J to 6 bases, leaving 11 bases not matched to a gene. Germline V CDR1 and CDR2: SGHRS, YFSETQ. CDR3 length equals 14 residues. This clonotype was sampled from a human donor with common variable immunodeficiency. The chain is built from TRBV5-1 and TRBJ2-3; TRBD2 matches at 8 bases. The sequenced sample consisted of peripheral blood mononuclear cells. Partial CDR3 DNA: TGCGCCAGTCTAGCGGGCAAAAGCGGGGATACG. Its protein is CASLAGKSGDT. The complete CDR3 protein is CASLAGKSGDTQYF. Together with reference TRBV5-1 and TRBJ2-3, the CDR3 gives the full variable domain: KAGVTQTPRYLIKTRGQQVTLSCSPISGHRSVSWYQQTPGQGLQFLFEYFSETQRNKGNFPGRFSGRQFSNSRSEMNVSTLELGDSALYLCASLAGKSGDTQYFGPGTRLTVL.